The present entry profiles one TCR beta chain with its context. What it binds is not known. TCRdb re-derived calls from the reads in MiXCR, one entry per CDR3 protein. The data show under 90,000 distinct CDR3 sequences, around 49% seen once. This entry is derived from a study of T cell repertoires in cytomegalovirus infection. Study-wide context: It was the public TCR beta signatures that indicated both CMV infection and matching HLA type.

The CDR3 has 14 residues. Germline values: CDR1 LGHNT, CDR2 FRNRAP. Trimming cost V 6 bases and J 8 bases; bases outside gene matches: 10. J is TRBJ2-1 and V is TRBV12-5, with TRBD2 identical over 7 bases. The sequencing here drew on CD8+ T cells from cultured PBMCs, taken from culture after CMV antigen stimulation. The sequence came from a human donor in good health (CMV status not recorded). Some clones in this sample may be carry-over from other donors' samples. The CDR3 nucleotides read TGTGCTAGTGGATCGGCGGGAGTAGGGCATGAGCAGTTCTTC. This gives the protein CASGSAGVGHEQFF.